These T cell receptor beta chains were read from a single sample in a study of blood T cell repertoires in COVID-19. Sequencing was performed with immunoSEQ multiplex PCR; in TCRdb, only in-frame clones are kept and a portion is missing. Counted here are roughly 280,000 clones, 91% occurring once; the ten biggest clones make up approximately 3%. The sequenced sample consisted of PBMCs or T cells enriched from blood (not recorded which). Receptor source: a man in his forties who had been exposed to COVID-19. CDR3s include the opening cysteine and the closing phenylalanine or tryptophan. D genes are given only for firm matches. Some rows have no size entry. The others give once, few or many, or a class for an expanded clone.

>TRBD1|TRBJ1-5|TRBV28|once|16
TGTGCCAGCAGTTTAAACAGGGGGTACAACAATCAGCCCCAGCATTTT
CASSLNRGYNNQPQHF
>-|TRBJ2-5|TRBV29-1|-|13
TGCAGCGTTGAAGGGGGCCAGCAAGAGACCCAGTACTTC
CSVEGGQQETQYF
>TRBD2|TRBJ2-7|TRBV5-4|-|17
TGTGCCAGCAGCGATGAAGCCGGCTATAGCGGGAGCAGCGAGCAGTACTTC
CASSDEAGYSGSSEQYF
>TRBD2|TRBJ2-1|TRBV25-1|-|17
TGTGCCAGCAGTGAACTTGGGGCTAGCGGGAGAAGACGGGAGCAGTTCTTC
CASSELGASGRRREQFF
>-|TRBJ1-6|TRBV27|-|17
TGTGCCAGCAGCCCAACAGGGTCCAGGGCCTATAATTCACCCCTCCACTTT
CASSPTGSRAYNSPLHF
>-|TRBJ1-3|TRBV27|-|15
TGTGCCAGCAGTTTATTGGCAGGGCCTGGAAACACCATATATTTT
CASSLLAGPGNTIYF
>-|TRBJ1-1|TRBV19|-|14
TGTGCCCTAAAGGGGGGGCCGGGGAACACTGAAGCTTTCTTT
CALKGGPGNTEAFF
>-|TRBJ2-1|TRBV11-1|-|15
TGTGCCAGCAGCTTTTATCCCGTGGGGGGCAATGAGCAGTTCTTC
CASSFYPVGGNEQFF
>-|TRBJ1-6|TRBV2|-|11
TGTGCCAGCAGCGTCAGGTCACCCCTCCACTTT
CASSVRSPLHF
>TRBD2|TRBJ2-3|TRBV7-6|-|21
TGTGCCAGCAGCAATCCCATCTCCGGGACTAGCGGGGTGGGTAGCACAGATACGCAGTATTTT
CASSNPISGTSGVGSTDTQYF
>TRBD1|TRBJ2-6|TRBV19|-|15
TGTGCCAGTAGTCCTGACAGGGCCGGGGCCAACGTCCTGACTTTC
CASSPDRAGANVLTF
>-|TRBJ2-7|TRBV11-2|-|15
TGTGCCAGCAGCTCCGGGACGGGAGTCTCCTACGAGCAGTACTTC
CASSSGTGVSYEQYF
>-|TRBJ2-2|TRBV4-1|-|12
TGCGCCAGCAGCCAAGCGAGGGGGGAGCTGTTTTTT
CASSQARGELFF
>TRBD2|TRBJ2-1|TRBV5-1|-|14
TGCGCCAGCAGCTTGGGGACTAGCGGGTATGAGCAGTTCTTC
CASSLGTSGYEQFF
>TRBD1|TRBJ1-1|TRBV12-5|-|14
TGTGCTAGTGGTTTGGGGGGGACAGGGTCTGAAGCTTTCTTT
CASGLGGTGSEAFF
>-|TRBJ2-7|TRBV27|few|15
TGTGCCAGCAGTCCTATCAACAGGGCAACCTACGAGCAGTACTTC
CASSPINRATYEQYF
>-|TRBJ1-3|TRBV4-1|-|16
TGCGCCAGCAGCCTCCTGCTGACAGTCTCTGGAAACACCATATATTTT
CASSLLLTVSGNTIYF
>TRBD1|TRBJ1-4|TRBV4-2|-|14
TGTGCCAGCAGGGGACTTCGACAGGGAAGGAAACTGTTTTTT
CASRGLRQGRKLFF
>-|TRBJ2-2|TRBV12-3/TRBV12-4|-|13
TGTGCCAGCTGGGCCGGGAACACCGGGGAGCTGTTTTTT
CASWAGNTGELFF
>-|TRBJ1-4|TRBV11-3|-|15
TGTGCCAGCAGCTTATACCCAGAAACTAATGAAAAACTGTTTTTT
CASSLYPETNEKLFF
>-|TRBJ1-1|TRBV28|-|13
TGTGCCAGCACCGAGGGGGGGGACACTGAAGCTTTCTTT
CASTEGGDTEAFF
>TRBD1|TRBJ1-3|TRBV13|-|15
TGTGCCAGCAGCTCAACCGGGACAGCTGGAAACACCATATATTTT
CASSSTGTAGNTIYF
>-|TRBJ2-5|TRBV7-3|-|15
TGTGCCAGCAGCCCTGGGCCAGCGCGCCCATGGGAGCAGTACTTC
CASSPGPARPWEQYF
>-|TRBJ2-2|TRBV28|once|13
TGTGCCAGCAGTCCCGTGAACACCGGGGAGCTGTTTTTT
CASSPVNTGELFF
>TRBD1|TRBJ1-4|TRBV18|-|14
TGTGCCAGCTCAATCAGGGGGGATAATGAAAAACTGTTTTTT
CASSIRGDNEKLFF
>-|TRBJ1-1|TRBV9|-|13
TGTGCCAGCAGCCAGACAGATAACACTGAAGCTTTCTTT
CASSQTDNTEAFF
>-|TRBJ1-1|TRBV10-3|-|16
TGTGCCATCAGTGACCTAACAAGGGAGGGGGACACTGAAGCTTTCTTT
CAISDLTREGDTEAFF
>TRBD1|TRBJ1-1|TRBV18|-|13
TGTGCCAGCGGGGGACAGGGGAACACTGAAGCTTTCTTT
CASGGQGNTEAFF
>TRBD1|TRBJ2-5|TRBV28|-|15
TGTGCCAGCAGTTCTTCCGGGACAGGGAGGGAGACCCAGTACTTC
CASSSSGTGRETQYF
>-|TRBJ2-1|TRBV7-2|-|13
TGTGCCAGCAGCTTATCGGACTTTACTGAGCAGTTCTTC
CASSLSDFTEQFF
>-|TRBJ1-2|TRBV6-1|-|14
TGTGCCAGCAGTGAAGCGCGGGGACCGCGGGGCTACACCTTC
CASSEARGPRGYTF
>TRBD2|TRBJ2-5|TRBV5-5|-|17
TGTGCCAGCAGCTATTCGTGGACTAGCGGGAGTAGGGAGACCCAGTACTTC
CASSYSWTSGSRETQYF
>-|TRBJ2-6|TRBV28|-|14
TGTGCCAGCAGCCCAGGGTCCGGGGCCAACGTCCTGACTTTC
CASSPGSGANVLTF
>TRBD2|TRBJ2-3|TRBV11-2|-|16
TGTGCCAGCAGCTACCAAGCGGGGGGAATCACAGATACGCAGTATTTT
CASSYQAGGITDTQYF
>-|TRBJ2-3|TRBV27|-|16
TGTGCCAGCAGTTTAGATCAGGGGCCTAGCACAGATACGCAGTATTTT
CASSLDQGPSTDTQYF
>TRBD1|TRBJ1-1|TRBV9|-|14
TGTGCCAGCAGCGTAATTACAGGGGCGACTGAAGCTTTCTTT
CASSVITGATEAFF